What follows are 26 T cell receptor beta chains derived from one specimen sequenced in a study of T cells in Graves' hyperthyroidism and ophthalmopathy. Researchers took RNA transcripts and amplified the TCR beta CDR3 regions from them. The study used the HTBI primer set for a first-round RT-PCR of the TCR CDR3. TCRdb called the multiplex PCR reads again in MiXCR, with one record for every CDR3 protein. The sample holds more than 300,000 distinct CDR3 sequences, roughly 13% seen once. Material for sequencing was blood. Every receptor here comes from a woman in her thirties with Graves' hyperthyroidism.

The chain joins TRBV5-6 to TRBJ2-1, with D unclear. Trimming shortened V by 2 bases and J by 5 bases, and 5 bases separated the two germline ends. Germline assignment: CDR1 SGHDT and CDR2 YYEEEE. The CDR3 contains 12 residues. CDR3 DNA sequence: TGTGCCAGCAGCTTCGTGCACAATGAGCAGTTCTTC. It codes for CASSFVHNEQFF.

The V call is TRBV25-1, the J call TRBJ2-7; 9 nucleotides line up with TRBD1. Per the germline V gene, CDR1 is MGHDK and CDR2 is SYGVNS. Trimming removed 5 bases from V and 9 bases from J; junction bases left unmatched: 11. The CDR3 sequence is 14 residues long. The CDR3 loop is CASSRGDRVPSQYF. CDR3 nucleotides: TGTGCCAGCAGTAGGGGGGACAGGGTGCCGTCGCAGTACTTC.

The chain combines TRBV7-9 with TRBJ2-5; 14 nucleotides align to TRBD2. CDR1 is SEHNR and CDR2 is FQNEAQ in the germline V gene (reference sequence). The V segment lost 5 bases and the J segment 4 bases; nucleotides outside the gene matches: 6. This CDR3 contains 16 residues. This CDR3 is CASSTTGTSGRETQYF. CDR3 DNA: TGTGCCAGCAGCACGACCGGGACTAGCGGGAGAGAGACCCAGTACTTC.

Many counts were recorded for this clonotype. This chain uses TRBV20-1 with TRBJ2-7; D possibly uses TRBD1 or TRBD2 (5 bases each). CDR3 length: 11 amino acids. CDR1 is DFQATT and CDR2 is SNEGSKA in the germline V gene (reference sequence). Deletions cut 3 bases from V and 6 bases from J, with 9 bases between. The CDR3 loop reads CSASIGTEQYF. The CDR3 nucleotides read TGCAGTGCTAGTATAGGGACCGAGCAGTACTTC.

This chain uses TRBV12-3 or TRBV12-4 with TRBJ2-5, with TRBD1 as a possible D gene (6 bases). The CDR3 runs 13 residues. V was trimmed by 7 bases and J by 7 bases, leaving 16 bases between them. The CDR3 sequence is CASTPVGAGTQYF. The CDR3 DNA is TGTGCCAGCACCCCGGTGGGGGCTGGGACCCAGTACTTC.

J is TRBJ2-1 and V is TRBV7-9, with 8 nucleotides matching TRBD2. The CDR3 has 15 amino acids. Germline V gene data show CDR1 as SEHNR and CDR2 as FQNEAQ (reference sequence). V lost 1 base and J lost 5; bases outside the gene matches: 4. The CDR3, as DNA: TGTGCCAGCAGCTTAGTACTAGCGGAAGACAATGAGCAGTTCTTC. It specifies CASSLVLAEDNEQFF. Full variable domain (rest looked up from reference TRBV7-9 and TRBJ2-1): DTGVSQNPRHKITKRGQNVTFRCDPISEHNRLYWYRQTLGQGPEFLTYFQNEAQLEKSRLLSDRFSAERPKGSFSTLEIQRTEQGDSAMYLCASSLVLAEDNEQFFGPGTRLTVL.

This clonotype was detected many times. This chain joins TRBV3-1 and TRBJ2-5, with D hard to call. Deletions cut 4 bases from V and 4 bases from J, with 7 bases between. In germline, CDR1 is LGHDT, CDR2 YNNKEL (reference sequence). The CDR3 totals 12 residues. The CDR3, as DNA: TGTGCCAGCAGCCGTAGAATAGAGACCCAGTACTTC. Translated, it gives CASSRRIETQYF.

The chain employs TRBV9 and TRBJ1-1; TRBD1 might be the D (6 bases). Germline CDR1 and CDR2: SGDLS and YYNGEE. The CDR3 has 12 amino acids. Deletions cut 3 bases from V and 11 bases from J, with 14 bases between. Here the CDR3 reads CASSGDGGAAFF. The CDR3 coding sequence is TGTGCCAGCAGCGGAGACGGGGGGGCGGCTTTCTTT.

This clonotype has at least ten counts. The chain has TRBV7-6 and TRBJ2-7; D gene unclear. CDR3 length: 16 amino acids. Germline CDR1 and CDR2: SGHVS and FNYEAQ. V was cut by 0 bases and J by 0 bases, with 12 bases left in between. The CDR3, as DNA: TGTGCCAGCAGCTTAGCGTCCACCCGGAGCTCCTACGAGCAGTACTTC. This gives the protein CASSLASTRSSYEQYF.

This clonotype occurred many times. The chain has TRBV27 and TRBJ2-5; TRBD2 matches 10 bases. Germline V gives CDR1 MNHEY, CDR2 SMNVEV (reference sequence). After removal of 6 bases from V and 4 bases from J, the junction contained 5 bases not matched to a gene. The CDR3 extends over 14 amino acids. Written as DNA, the CDR3 is TGTGCCAGCAGCCAATGGACTAGCGGAGAGACCCAGTACTTC. It is translated as CASSQWTSGETQYF.

The chain is built from TRBV14 and TRBJ2-1, with 15 positions matching TRBD2. Germline V gene sequence: CDR1 SGHDN, CDR2 FVKESK. The CDR3 length is 22 residues. V lost 3 bases to trimming and J lost 8 bases; unmatched junction nucleotides: 23. The CDR3 is CASSHRRRPGLAGGRANHEQFF. In DNA, the CDR3 is TGTGCCAGCAGCCATCGGAGGCGCCCGGGACTAGCGGGAGGACGGGCGAACCATGAGCAGTTCTTC.

This chain joins TRBV7-8 and TRBJ2-5; TRBD2 is a possible D gene (6 bases). The ends were cut back, 3 bases at V and 6 bases at J, with 11 bases in the middle. The CDR3 runs to 13 residues. Germline V gives CDR1 SGHVS, CDR2 FQNEAQ. CDR3 sequence reads: CASSFREIKTQYF. CDR3 nucleotides: TGTGCCAGCAGCTTTCGGGAGATAAAGACCCAGTACTTC.

The table lists this clonotype with a few counts. The chain recombines TRBV7-2 with TRBJ2-3, with D possibly called TRBD1 or TRBD2 (6 bases each). The CDR3 consists of 13 residues. Trimming removed 4 bases from V and 6 bases from J, with 11 bases in between. CDR1 and CDR2 (germline): SGHTA, FQGNSA. CDR3 loop: CASSWGAGDTQYF. CDR3 bases: TGTGCCAGCAGCTGGGGGGCAGGCGATACGCAGTATTTT.

This sequence joins TRBV19 and TRBJ1-5; D is ambiguous. CDR3 size: 16 residues. Germline V gene data show CDR1 as LNHDA and CDR2 as SQIVND (reference sequence). V was cut by 5 bases and J by 7 bases, with 21 bases left in between. The DNA for the CDR3 is TGTGCCAGTAGTTGGGCACTCACGCGGATCGGGCAGCCCCAGCATTTT. Encoded protein: CASSWALTRIGQPQHF.

This clonotype has a handful of counts. This chain links TRBV6-2 or TRBV6-3 with TRBJ2-1; D may be TRBD1 (6 bases). CDR3 length: 14 residues. The germline CDR1 and CDR2 sequences are MNHEY and SVGEGT. V gave up 0 bases and J gave up 10 bases, with 13 bases separating them. The CDR3 coding sequence is TGTGCCAGCAGTTACTCGAGGGGGTTCGGGGAGCAGTTCTTC. Residues: CASSYSRGFGEQFF.

The table lists this clonotype with many counts. The chain employs TRBV20-1 and TRBJ1-6; a weak D match, TRBD1 (5 bases). The CDR3 is made up of 14 amino acids. The ends were cut back, 0 bases at V and 6 bases at J, with 9 bases in the middle. Germline V gene sequence: CDR1 DFQATT, CDR2 SNEGSKA (reference sequence). The CDR3 DNA is TGCAGTGCTAGAGAGCCAGGGACTAATTCACCCCTCCACTTT. It translates to CSAREPGTNSPLHF.

This clonotype was seen a handful of times. This chain joins TRBV20-1 and TRBJ2-1; D unclear. V lost 0 bases, J lost 0 bases, and 12 bases lay in between. CDR1 is DFQATT and CDR2 is SNEGSKA in the germline V gene (reference sequence). This CDR3 comprises 16 residues. CDR3 protein: CSARDSTVSSYNEQFF. Here the CDR3 DNA reads TGCAGTGCTAGAGATTCAACAGTGAGCTCCTACAATGAGCAGTTCTTC.

Ten or more counts support this clonotype. The chain uses TRBV12-3 or TRBV12-4 and TRBJ2-7; D may match TRBD1 or TRBD2 (5 bases each). This CDR3 region has 15 residues. With 6 bases removed from V and 2 bases from J, the gap between germline ends came to 17 bases. This chain's CDR3 is CASSFGPGRTYEQYF. The DNA for the CDR3 is TGTGCCAGCAGCTTCGGCCCGGGACGGACCTACGAGCAGTACTTC.

The chain links TRBV4-2 to TRBJ1-1, with D possibly TRBD1 on 5 matching bases. The CDR3 sequence is 16 residues long. CDR1 and CDR2 (germline): LGHNA, YNFKEQ. V lost 0 bases, J lost 8 bases, and 19 bases lay in between. CDR3 in DNA: TGTGCCAGCAGCCAAGACCAGGGAGGCTCTGGACGGGAAGCTTTCTTT. It translates to CASSQDQGGSGREAFF.

This clonotype was observed many times. The chain carries TRBV6-6 and TRBJ2-7; maybe TRBD1 (5 bases). CDR3 length equals 14 residues. V was shortened by 0 bases and J by 3 bases, with 9 bases between the two germline ends. Germline V lookup: CDR1 MNHNY, CDR2 SVGAGI (reference sequence). CDR3 in amino acids: CASSYSSQGYEQYF. The CDR3 DNA reads as TGTGCCAGCAGTTACTCGAGCCAGGGCTACGAGCAGTACTTC.

V is TRBV19 and J is TRBJ1-2, with 12 positions matching TRBD1. The CDR3 covers 17 residues. CDR1 and CDR2 from the germline V gene are LNHDA and SQIVND (reference sequence). V trimming: 3 bases; J trimming: 2 bases; junction bases outside the gene matches: 7. The CDR3 DNA reads as TGTGCCAGTAGTATCACGGGACAGGGGGCCTTCAACTATGGCTACACCTTC. Encoded protein: CASSITGQGAFNYGYTF.

A few counts support this clonotype. The chain uses TRBV28 and TRBJ2-2; 7 bases are shared with TRBD1. CDR3 length: 16 residues. Germline CDR1 and CDR2: MDHEN and SYDVKM. Trimming took 3 bases from V and 2 from J; bases not matched to a gene: 6. The CDR3 here is CASSFQGVGNTGELFF. CDR3 bases: TGTGCCAGCAGTTTCCAGGGGGTGGGAAACACCGGGGAGCTGTTTTTT.

This clonotype was seen a few times. This chain joins TRBV15 and TRBJ2-1; D not resolved. The V and J ends lost 4 bases and 9 bases respectively, with 13 bases between them. The CDR3 has 13 amino acids. From germline, CDR1 is LNHNV and CDR2 YYDKDF (reference sequence). The DNA of the CDR3 is TGTGCCACCAGCATGCCCCGTACTGGTGAGCAGTTCTTC. Translated, it gives CATSMPRTGEQFF.

About this clonotype: This may stem from a read error, because a much larger clone lies one nucleotide away. The V call is TRBV27, the J call TRBJ1-6; D is perhaps TRBD1 (5 bases). CDR1 and CDR2 (germline): MNHEY, SMNVEV (reference sequence). This CDR3 has 15 residues. The CDR3 DNA reads as TGTGCCAGCACACCTCGGCAGGGAGGGAATTCACCCCTCGACTTT. This encodes CASTPRQGGNSPLDF.

This clonotype was seen many times. This chain links TRBV9 with TRBJ2-2, with TRBD2 matching 7 bases. This CDR3 is built from 16 residues. Germline V CDR1 and CDR2: SGDLS, YYNGEE. With V trimmed by 3 bases and J by 0 bases, 5 bases remained unmatched. The CDR3 protein is CASSAGRETNTGELFF. For the CDR3, the DNA is TGTGCCAGCAGCGCTGGGAGGGAGACGAACACCGGGGAGCTGTTTTTT. The variable domain in full, completed from reference TRBV9 and TRBJ2-2, reads DSGVTQTPKHLITATGQRVTLRCSPRSGDLSVYWYQQSLDQGLQFLIQYYNGEERAKGNILERFSAQQFPDLHSELNLSSLELGDSALYFCASSAGRETNTGELFFGEGSRLTVL.

The chain has TRBV3-1 and TRBJ2-7; 9 bases agree with TRBD1. Germline V gene lookup returns CDR1 LGHDT and CDR2 YNNKEL (reference sequence). V shed 3 bases, J shed 4 bases, and the junction held 7 bases outside the gene matches. The CDR3 consists of 15 residues. The CDR3 is CASSHTGTGLYEQYF. The CDR3 DNA follows: TGTGCCAGCAGCCATACCGGGACAGGGCTGTACGAGCAGTACTTC.